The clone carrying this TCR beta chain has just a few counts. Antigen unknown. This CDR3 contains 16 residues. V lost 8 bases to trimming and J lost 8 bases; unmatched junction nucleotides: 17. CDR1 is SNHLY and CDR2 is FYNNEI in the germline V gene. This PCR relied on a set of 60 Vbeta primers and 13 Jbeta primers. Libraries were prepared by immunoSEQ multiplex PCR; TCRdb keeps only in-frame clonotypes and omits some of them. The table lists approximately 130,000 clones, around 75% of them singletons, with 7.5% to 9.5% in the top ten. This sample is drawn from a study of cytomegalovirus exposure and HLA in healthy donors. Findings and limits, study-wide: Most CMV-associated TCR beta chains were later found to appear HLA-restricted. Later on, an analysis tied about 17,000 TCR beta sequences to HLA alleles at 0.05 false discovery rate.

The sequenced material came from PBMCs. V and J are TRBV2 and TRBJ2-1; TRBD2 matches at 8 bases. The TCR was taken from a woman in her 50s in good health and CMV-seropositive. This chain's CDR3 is CASRPSGGGRRYEQFF. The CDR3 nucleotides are TGTGCCAGCCGGCCCAGTGGGGGCGGGAGGAGGTATGAGCAGTTCTTC. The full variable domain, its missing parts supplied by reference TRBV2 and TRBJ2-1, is EPEVTQTPSHQVTQMGQEVILRCVPISNHLYFYWYRQILGQKVEFLVSFYNNEISEKSEIFDDQFSVERPDGSNFTLKIRSTKLEDSAMYFCASRPSGGGRRYEQFFGPGTRLTVL.